This T cell receptor beta chain was identified during a study of early T cells in non-severe SARS-CoV-2 infection. Study as a whole: Whole-blood bulk RNA, unsorted, was sequenced, and chains were unpaired.

Each CDR3 protein is one row after TCRdb ran MiXCR on the 5' RACE reads. Here the sample spans tens of thousands of distinct CDR3 sequences, 15% being singletons. This clonotype has a count of ten or more. This CDR3 is 16 amino acids long. Germline assignment: CDR1 MGHRA and CDR2 YSYEKL. V dropped 4 bases and J dropped 6; count of bases not matched to a gene: 12. Sequences were obtained from whole blood. The V call is TRBV4-1, the J call TRBJ1-5, with 7 bases identical to TRBD1. The TCR comes from an adult who was a healthcare worker with PCR-confirmed SARS-CoV-2 infection or an uninfected control (not recorded which). CDR3: CASSPLLRGRGQPQHF. In nucleotides, the CDR3 is TGCGCCAGCAGCCCCCTTTTGAGGGGGCGAGGTCAGCCCCAGCATTTT.